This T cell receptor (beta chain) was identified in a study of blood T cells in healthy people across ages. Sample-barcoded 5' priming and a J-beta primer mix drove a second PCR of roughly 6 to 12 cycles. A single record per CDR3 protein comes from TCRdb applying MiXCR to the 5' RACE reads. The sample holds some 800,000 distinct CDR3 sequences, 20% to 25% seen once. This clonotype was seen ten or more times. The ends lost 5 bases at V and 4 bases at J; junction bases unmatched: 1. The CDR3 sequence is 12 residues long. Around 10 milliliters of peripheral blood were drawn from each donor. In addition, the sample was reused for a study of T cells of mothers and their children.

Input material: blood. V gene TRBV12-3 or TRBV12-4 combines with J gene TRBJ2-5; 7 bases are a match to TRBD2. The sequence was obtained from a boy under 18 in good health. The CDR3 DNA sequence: TGTGCCAGCAGTGGGGGGGGAGAGACCCAGTACTTC. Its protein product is CASSGGGETQYF.